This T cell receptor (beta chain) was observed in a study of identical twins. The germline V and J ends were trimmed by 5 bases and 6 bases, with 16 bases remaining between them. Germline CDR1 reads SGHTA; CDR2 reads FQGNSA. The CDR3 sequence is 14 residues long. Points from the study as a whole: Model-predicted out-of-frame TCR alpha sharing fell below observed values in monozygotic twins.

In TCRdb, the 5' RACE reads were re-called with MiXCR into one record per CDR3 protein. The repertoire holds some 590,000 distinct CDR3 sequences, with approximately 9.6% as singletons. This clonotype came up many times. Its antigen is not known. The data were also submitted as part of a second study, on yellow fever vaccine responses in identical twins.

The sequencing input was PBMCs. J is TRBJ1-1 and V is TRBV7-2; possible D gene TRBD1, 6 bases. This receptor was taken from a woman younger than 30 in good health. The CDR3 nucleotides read TGTGCCAGCAGCACCCAAGGGGGGGGGCCTGAAGCTTTCTTT. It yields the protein CASSTQGGGPEAFF.